This T cell receptor beta chain was sequenced in a study of blood T cell repertoires in COVID-19. The authors' processing: Amplification from reference gene primers served as the basis for estimated nucleated cell counts. Only in-frame clones appear in the TCRdb table, and some are missing; sequencing was by immunoSEQ multiplex PCR. The DNA gave D and trimming, while V, J and clone size come from that table. The sample contains about 360,000 clones, around 86% of which appear only once. Germline values: CDR1 MGHDK, CDR2 SYGVNS. The CDR3 contains 14 residues. V was pared by 1 base and J by 1 base, with 7 bases between.

The receptor comes from a human donor in a cohort sampled during active COVID-19. The sample comprised peripheral blood. This chain uses TRBV25-1 with TRBJ1-1; D is ambiguous. CDR3 sequence reads: CASSESSRNTEAFF. The CDR3 nucleotides are TGTGCCAGCAGTGAATCTTCCAGGAACACTGAAGCTTTCTTT.